Shown below are 25 T cell receptor beta chains from a single sample sequenced in a study of T-cell reconstitution after alpha-beta-depleted transplantation in children. It was with unique molecular identifiers that the TCRbeta library was prepared. Using its own MiXCR run on the PCR reads, TCRdb lists one record per CDR3 protein. The table shows roughly 670,000 distinct CDR3 sequences, with about an eighth occurring only once. The starting material was PBMCs, obtained before TCRalphabeta/CD19-depleted stem cell transplant. Receptors originate from a girl aged 2 to 9 with congenital amegakaryocytic thrombocytopenia, due to receive a stem cell transplant.

This clonotype was counted only a few times. J is TRBJ2-1 and V is TRBV5-1; D call uncertain. V shed 7 bases and J shed 4 bases, with 15 bases lying between them. CDR1 and CDR2 (germline): SGHRS, YFSETQ. This CDR3 region has 14 residues. The CDR3 sequence: CASVVGLGYNEQFF. DNA for the CDR3: TGCGCCAGCGTTGTCGGGTTAGGATACAATGAGCAGTTCTTC. Filled out from reference TRBV5-1 and TRBJ2-1, the complete variable domain reads KAGVTQTPRYLIKTRGQQVTLSCSPISGHRSVSWYQQTPGQGLQFLFEYFSETQRNKGNFPGRFSGRQFSNSRSEMNVSTLELGDSALYLCASVVGLGYNEQFFGPGTRLTVL.

In its sample, this clonotype was seen many times. J is TRBJ2-3 and V is TRBV7-9; TRBD1 might be the D (5 bases). Between the trimmed V and J ends, which lost 5 bases and 10 bases, there was a span of 16 bases. This CDR3 comprises 13 residues. From germline, CDR1 is SEHNR and CDR2 FQNEAQ (reference sequence). The CDR3 loop reads CASSMTEYPSQYF. The CDR3, as DNA: TGTGCCAGCAGCATGACAGAATACCCATCGCAGTATTTT.

This clonotype was found many times. The chain joins TRBV27 to TRBJ2-1; 9 nucleotides agree with TRBD1. The CDR3 loop spans 15 amino acids. After removal of 4 bases from V and 7 bases from J, the junction contained 8 bases not matched to a gene. Germline loops: CDR1 MNHEY, CDR2 SMNVEV (reference sequence). The CDR3 DNA follows: TGTGCCAGCAGTTCCACTGGGACAGGGATTAATGAGCAGTTCTTC. The encoded protein is CASSSTGTGINEQFF.

In its sample, this clonotype was seen a few times. The V call is TRBV30, the J call TRBJ1-1, with no clear D. V lost 0 bases and J 8 bases, leaving 10 bases between the germline ends. The germline CDR1 and CDR2 sequences are GTSNPN and SVGIG (reference sequence). CDR3 size: 12 residues. CDR3 loop: CAWSVTPGEAFF. CDR3 nucleotides: TGTGCCTGGAGTGTAACGCCCGGGGAAGCTTTCTTT.

This clonotype was counted a few times. The rearrangement joins TRBV25-1 to TRBJ2-1, with D maybe TRBD2 (6 bases). This CDR3 spans 15 amino acids. The V gene's germline CDR1 is MGHDK and CDR2 SYGVNS. Trimming shortened V by 5 bases and J by 4 bases, and 15 bases separated the two germline ends. The CDR3 loop is CASSQLGGIYNEQFF. Here the CDR3 DNA reads TGTGCCAGCAGTCAGCTTGGCGGGATATACAATGAGCAGTTCTTC.

Many counts were recorded for this clonotype. The rearrangement links TRBV20-1 to TRBJ2-3, with D tentatively TRBD1 (6 bases). V lost 6 bases to trimming and J lost 7 bases, with 11 bases between them. Germline V CDR1 and CDR2: DFQATT, SNEGSKA (reference sequence). The length of the CDR3 is 11 residues. CDR3 protein: CSAEGTNTQYF. In DNA form, the CDR3 reads TGCAGTGCGGAAGGGACAAATACGCAGTATTTT.

This clonotype was observed many times. CDR3 nucleotides: TGCGCCAGCAGCCAACCAATCAAACGGACTAGCGCCTACAATGAGCAGTTCTTC. Protein: CASSQPIKRTSAYNEQFF. V and J are TRBV4-1 and TRBJ2-1; 9 bases align to TRBD2. Germline CDR1 MGHRA, CDR2 YSYEKL. Trimming at V came to 2 bases and at J to 2 bases, leaving 10 bases not matched to a gene. The CDR3 totals 18 residues.

This clonotype was counted many times. The chain recombines TRBV2 with TRBJ2-3, with D possibly TRBD1 on 5 matching bases. Per the germline V gene, CDR1 is SNHLY and CDR2 is FYNNEI. Trimming removed 10 bases from V and 1 base from J, with 12 bases in between. The CDR3 consists of 13 residues. Written as DNA, the CDR3 is TGTGCCACCGGACAAGATCGCACAGATACGCAGTATTTT. This sequence encodes CATGQDRTDTQYF. The whole variable domain, filled in from reference TRBV2 and TRBJ2-3, reads EPEVTQTPSHQVTQMGQEVILRCVPISNHLYFYWYRQILGQKVEFLVSFYNNEISEKSEIFDDQFSVERPDGSNFTLKIRSTKLEDSAMYFCATGQDRTDTQYFGPGTRLTVL.

This clonotype was picked up many times. The V gene is TRBV20-1, the J gene TRBJ2-3; 7 bases fit TRBD2. The V and J ends lost 8 bases and 5 bases, in that order; junction bases with no gene match: 16. Germline assignment: CDR1 DFQATT and CDR2 SNEGSKA (reference sequence). The CDR3 spans 15 residues. The CDR3 spells CSPSGLPGGEDTQYF. In nucleotides, the CDR3 is TGCAGTCCCTCGGGACTACCGGGTGGGGAAGATACGCAGTATTTT.

The chain is built from TRBV13 and TRBJ2-1; the match to TRBD2 covers 8 bases. Per germline, CDR1 PRHDT and CDR2 FYEKMQ (reference sequence). The CDR3 is 16 amino acids. V shed 5 bases, J shed 1 base, and the junction held 7 bases outside the gene matches. The CDR3 region has the DNA TGTGCCAGCAGCCCCTCGGGACTAGAGTCCTACAATGAGCAGTTCTTC. This codes for CASSPSGLESYNEQFF. Combining the CDR3 with reference TRBV13 and TRBJ2-1 gives the whole variable domain AAGVIQSPRHLIKEKRETATLKCYPIPRHDTVYWYQQGPGQDPQFLISFYEKMQSDKGSIPDRFSAQQFSDYHSELNMSSLELGDSALYFCASSPSGLESYNEQFFGPGTRLTVL.

This clonotype was observed a few times. This sequence joins TRBV7-9 and TRBJ2-7; unclear D gene. V was shortened by 5 bases and J by 4 bases, with 15 bases between the two germline ends. In germline, CDR1 is SEHNR, CDR2 FQNEAQ (reference sequence). The CDR3 extends over 14 amino acids. The CDR3 nucleotides read TGTGCCAGCAGCCCAGAAAACACAGAGTACGAGCAGTACTTC. This translates into CASSPENTEYEQYF.

This clonotype was found a few times. The chain recombines TRBV4-1 with TRBJ2-4; 10 bases agree with TRBD2. Germline V gene sequence: CDR1 MGHRA, CDR2 YSYEKL. There are 13 residues in the CDR3. The V and J ends lost 1 base and 14 bases, in that order; junction bases with no gene match: 5. This chain's CDR3 is CASSQAGLAIEYF. CDR3 DNA sequence: TGCGCCAGCAGCCAAGCGGGACTAGCGATTGAGTACTTC.

This clonotype was seen at least ten times. V is TRBV6-1 and J is TRBJ1-5; 7 bases agree with TRBD1. Germline CDR1 and CDR2: MNHNS and SASEGT. The CDR3 contains 15 residues. V trimming: 1 base; J trimming: 3 bases; junction bases outside the gene matches: 3. Here the CDR3 DNA reads TGTGCCAGCAGTGAAGACAGGGGACTCAATCAGCCCCAGCATTTT. Its protein is CASSEDRGLNQPQHF.

Note on this clonotype: This may come from a read error, since a much larger clone is one base off. V is TRBV20-1 and J is TRBJ2-1; the D is unclear. V lost 7 bases to trimming and J lost 11 bases, with 18 bases between them. The CDR3 runs to 12 residues. From germline, CDR1 is DFQATT and CDR2 SNEGSKA (reference sequence). CDR3 sequence: CSGGNPSDKQFF. CDR3 sequence (DNA): TGCAGTGGCGGTAACCCTTCGGATAAGCAGTTCTTC.

This clonotype was counted a few times. The V and J genes are TRBV20-1 and TRBJ1-1, with D possibly matching TRBD1 (5 bases). Germline V lookup: CDR1 DFQATT, CDR2 SNEGSKA (reference sequence). The V gene lost 3 bases and the J gene lost 6 bases, with 8 bases spanning the gap. The CDR3 contains 11 residues. Here the CDR3 DNA reads TGCAGTGCTAGGTGGGGGTCTGAAGCTTTCTTT. This codes for CSARWGSEAFF.

The chain joins TRBV12-3 or TRBV12-4 to TRBJ2-3; TRBD2 agrees at 8 bases. Trimming removed 5 bases from V and 8 bases from J; junction bases left unmatched: 9. CDR3 length equals 14 residues. In nucleotides, the CDR3 is TGTGCCAGCAGTCCGGCCAGCGGGAGTGGTACGCAGTATTTT. Amino acid sequence: CASSPASGSGTQYF.

This clonotype was detected ten times or more. V and J are TRBV20-1 and TRBJ2-7; tentatively, D is TRBD1 or TRBD2 (5 bases each). V dropped 1 base and J dropped 3 bases, with 13 bases sitting between them. This CDR3 has 14 residues. CDR1 and CDR2 from the germline V gene are DFQATT and SNEGSKA (reference sequence). The CDR3 loop is CSARVSGLIYEQYF. The CDR3 DNA follows: TGCAGTGCTAGAGTGTCGGGGCTAATCTACGAGCAGTACTTC.

This clonotype was detected ten times or more. V gene TRBV20-1 combines with J gene TRBJ1-5; D unclear. From germline, CDR1 is DFQATT and CDR2 SNEGSKA (reference sequence). This CDR3 has 12 residues. V lost 3 bases and J lost 4, with 7 bases in between. As DNA, the CDR3 is TGCAGTGCTAGGCGGGGAAATCAGCCCCAGCATTTT. Its protein is CSARRGNQPQHF.

This clonotype came up many times. The rearrangement uses TRBV7-2 and TRBJ2-1, with 10 bases that match TRBD2. The J segment lost 6 bases and the V segment lost 1 base, leaving 6 bases of the junction unmatched. The CDR3 loop spans 16 amino acids. CDR1 is SGHTA and CDR2 is FQGNSA in the germline V gene. DNA for the CDR3: TGTGCCAGCAGCTTAGTGGGACTAGCGCTTATCAATGAGCAGTTCTTC. Protein product: CASSLVGLALINEQFF.

V gene TRBV7-9 combines with J gene TRBJ2-3; D gene ambiguous. CDR1 is SEHNR and CDR2 is FQNEAQ in the germline V gene (reference sequence). The CDR3 has 12 residues. The germline V and J ends were trimmed by 1 base and 8 bases, with 7 bases remaining between them. This CDR3 reads CASSLGSITQYF. CDR3 nucleotide sequence: TGTGCCAGCAGCTTAGGTTCCATTACGCAGTATTTT.

This clonotype appeared a few times. This rearrangement joins TRBV12-3 or TRBV12-4 to TRBJ2-1; 7 positions match TRBD2. The CDR3 runs to 12 residues. V trimming: 10 bases; J trimming: 9 bases; junction bases outside the gene matches: 9. The CDR3 DNA is TGTGCCATCAGGGCGGGAGAGCGTGAGCAGTTCTTC. It is translated as CAIRAGEREQFF.

Details on this clonotype: This may be a read error: a much more frequent sequence differs by one nucleotide. This chain connects TRBV29-1 to TRBJ2-5; D is unclear. CDR3 length: 10 residues. Germline CDR1 is SQVTM and CDR2 is ANQGSEA. V lost 3 bases, J lost 6 bases, and 5 bases lay in between. This chain's CDR3 is CSVDFKTQYF. As DNA, the CDR3 is TGCAGCGTTGACTTCAAGACCCAGTACTTC.

In this sample, this clonotype turned up many times. The chain recombines TRBV29-1 with TRBJ2-5; 7 bases fit TRBD1. CDR3 length: 15 residues. The V gene's germline CDR1 is SQVTM and CDR2 ANQGSEA. The V gene end was trimmed by 7 bases and the J gene end by 5 bases; junction bases not matched to a gene: 16. CDR3 sequence (DNA): TGCAGCGCAGGACGAACAGGGGTTGTTGAGGAGACCCAGTACTTC. Translating it yields CSAGRTGVVEETQYF.

The J gene is TRBJ2-3, the V gene TRBV28; D gene unclear. The V gene lost 8 bases and the J gene lost 2 bases, with 8 bases spanning the gap. CDR1 is MDHEN, CDR2 SYDVKM, per germline. The CDR3 is 12 amino acids. CDR3 amino acids: CASRELTDTQYF. CDR3 sequence (DNA): TGTGCCAGCCGAGAGCTCACAGATACGCAGTATTTT.

The chain employs TRBV3-1 and TRBJ2-1, with 8 bases lining up with TRBD2. V was pared by 3 bases and J by 7 bases, with 8 bases of the junction left unmatched. CDR1 is LGHDT, CDR2 YNNKEL, per germline (reference sequence). CDR3 size: 15 residues. The chain's CDR3 is CASSQGAGEGNEQFF. CDR3 DNA: TGTGCCAGCAGCCAGGGAGCGGGGGAGGGTAATGAGCAGTTCTTC.